This T cell receptor beta chain is drawn from a study of shared clonotypes between healthy human individuals (dated by TCRdb to 2019 to 2021). Background on the whole study: The cohort included three men and a couple of women between 18 and 49 years of age. For each donor, three plates each were used for CD4 naive and CD4 memory, two plates were used for CD8 naive, and one plate was used for CD8 memory. To estimate repertoire size and how much clonotype sharing occurs between individuals, the study deeply sequenced the blood TCR repertoires of five healthy adults. Libraries were prepared and TCR repertoires were sequenced by different laboratories using diverse techniques, in order to increase sequencing depth and limit assay-specific biases. Between about 0.94 and 8.9 billion PBMCs per donor were obtained by leukapheresis.

On the study overall, not on this receptor specifically: Because the study included only a small number of donors, the genetic and exposure-history diversity represented was limited. Higher generation probabilities were observed for clonotypes shared by all four sorted-subset donors than for non-shared clonotypes. Sampling was limited to blood, and TCR repertoires in tissue likely differ from TCR repertoires in blood. Sharing across several donors was observed for around 4.8% of naive CD4, around 3.5% of naive CD8, 2.3% of memory CD4, and about 0.39% of memory CD8 clonotypes. Pairwise subsampling led to the expectation that sequencing depth would affect the degree of clonotype sharing among donors. Larger estimated clonotype richness was generally found for naive subsets than for memory subsets. Incomplete sequencing was indicated by rarefaction of sorted-subset datasets, despite the large sequencing depth.

A word on this clone: Its antigen is still unknown. Within one base of it there is no much larger clone, and no base qualities were kept.

CD8 naive samples were obtained by positive selection for CCR7 among CD45RO-negative cells, yielding a CD45RA+CCR7+ population from which TemRA cells were excluded. The donors were healthy, HIV-negative adults who had no recently reported acute infections or vaccinations. All donors were Caucasian adults living in Nashville, Tennessee, USA. Blood was collected by leukapheresis, and PBMCs were isolated by Ficoll-Histopaque density gradient centrifugation and then cryopreserved in liquid nitrogen vapor phase. Purity and quantity of every magnetically sorted T cell population were checked by analytical flow cytometry. Genomic DNA was isolated from every sorted fraction and measured by UV absorbance on a Nanodrop 2000c. The germline V gene encodes CDR1 SNHLY and CDR2 FYNNEI. Trimming at the junction amounts to 1 base on V and 7 bases on J, and the germline ends lie 11 bases apart. The CDR3 has 14 amino acids, counting the end cysteine and phenylalanine. This entry keeps only the CDR3 DNA: 42 bases, framed from base 1.

Using the deep immunoSEQ assay, multiplex PCR amplified TCR CDR3 regions from genomic DNA. Genomic DNA extracted from each cell subset was distributed evenly over all wells of several immunoSEQ 96-well plates, and each plate served as one replicate. For sorted subsets, 150 to 200 ng genomic DNA, equal to approximately 30,000 T cell genomes, was loaded into each replicate PCR. The purified libraries were quantified using a Qubit 3.0 fluorometer, sized with a Bioanalyzer 2100, and then quantified again using the KAPA Library Quantification kit. Every immunoSEQ 96-well plate was sequenced on a separate single-read 150-cycle Illumina NextSeq 550 flow cell. The authors' analysis ran thus. Because the immunoSEQ output included only junctional sequences and no quality scores, the filtering could not be the same as the filtering used for full-length reads. To assign V/J genes and CDR3, sequences were annotated using PyIR, a Python wrapper for IgBLAST v1.9, with IMGT germline references. Reads were filtered out if the reads had weak V/J assignments (E-value above 1e-6), no CDR3, stop codons, out-of-frame junctions, or ambiguous translated residues. V3J clonotypes were defined as sequences sharing an identical inferred V gene, J gene, and CDR3 amino acid sequence. The percentage overlap between two repertoires was calculated by dividing the number of shared unique clonotypes by the size of the smaller repertoire. Richness of each repertoire was evaluated using RTK rarefaction, the Chao1 estimator, and Recon v2.1 estimates of unobserved clonotypes. Generation probabilities for all TCRbeta clonotypes obtained by the gDNA method from four donors were computed using OLGA. Here the immuneACCESS table is served through TCRdb, limited to in-frame sequences with V and J called. Missing clones are a known gap in these copies; in checked studies unresolved V genes cover under half, and the rest lacks a known reason. The V and J calls and clone size are taken from that table; D and trimming were inferred from the DNA. The sample table shows approximately 590,000 clones, and around 95% are seen once. Jointly, the top ten make up roughly 0.1% of the sample.

The source is a woman between 25 and 40 years old in good health. The chain is made from TRBV2 and TRBJ2-1; too little of a D gene remains to name it. The source material was naive CD8+ T cells sorted from blood. The cell subset or site tag for this specimen amounts to: CD45RA+CCR7+. For the CDR3, the sequence is CASSEESGRNEQFF. Here is the DNA: TGTGCCAGCAGTGAAGAGTCCGGGCGGAATGAGCAGTTCTTC.